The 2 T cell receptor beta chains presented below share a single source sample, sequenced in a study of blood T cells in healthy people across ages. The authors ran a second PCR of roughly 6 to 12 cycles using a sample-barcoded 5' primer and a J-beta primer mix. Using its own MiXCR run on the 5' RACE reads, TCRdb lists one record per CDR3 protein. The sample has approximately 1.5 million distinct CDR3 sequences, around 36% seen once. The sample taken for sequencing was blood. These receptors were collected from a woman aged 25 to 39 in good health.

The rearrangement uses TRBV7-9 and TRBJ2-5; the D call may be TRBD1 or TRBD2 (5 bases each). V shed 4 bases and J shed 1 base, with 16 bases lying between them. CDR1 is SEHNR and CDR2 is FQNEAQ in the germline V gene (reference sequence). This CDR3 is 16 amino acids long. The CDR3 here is CASSSRGAGLQETQYF. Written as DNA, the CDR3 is TGTGCCAGCAGCTCCCGTGGGGCGGGCCTCCAAGAGACCCAGTACTTC.

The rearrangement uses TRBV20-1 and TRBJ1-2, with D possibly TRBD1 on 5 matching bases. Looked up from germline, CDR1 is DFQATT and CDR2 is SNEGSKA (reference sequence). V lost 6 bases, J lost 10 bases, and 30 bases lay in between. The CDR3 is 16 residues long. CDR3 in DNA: TGCAGTGCGCCTCTAGCCCCTGGGGGGTTGGACTACAACTACACCTTC. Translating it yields CSAPLAPGGLDYNYTF.